The present T cell receptor (beta chain) was sequenced within a study of graft-versus-host responses after intestinal transplantation. Using immunoSEQ multiplex PCR, the repertoire was profiled, and TCRdb retains in-frame clones only, with some absent. Found here are around 39,000 clones, approximately 95% of them singletons; the top ten hold 3.6%. Germline V gives CDR1 MDHEN, CDR2 SYDVKM. The CDR3 loop spans 13 amino acids. V dropped 4 bases and J dropped 8; count of bases not matched to a gene: 3. Material: PBMCs, obtained less than 750 days after intestinal transplantation. This TCR was recovered from a human patient who received an intestinal transplant, so some T cells may come from the graft donor. This rearrangement joins TRBV28 to TRBJ1-3, with 9 positions matching TRBD1. The chain's CDR3 is CASSSGQGYTIYF. CDR3 coding DNA: TGTGCCAGCAGTTCGGGACAGGGATACACCATATATTTT.